This note documents a single T cell receptor (beta chain) sequence. Data came from immunoSEQ multiplex PCR; TCRdb stores just in-frame clones and leaves some out. The data contain 30,000 to 45,000 clones, about 91% of them singletons. Germline CDR1 is SGHDT and CDR2 is YYEEEE. The CDR3 totals 12 residues. The ends lost 7 bases at V and 1 base at J; junction bases unmatched: 1. This sample was included in a study of T cell changes during pregnancy in multiple sclerosis. Sequencing was performed on CD8+ T cells from peripheral blood mononuclear cells, taken in the third trimester of pregnancy. The sequence was collected from a female donor with multiple sclerosis, enrolled in a pregnancy study. The J gene is TRBJ2-7, the V gene TRBV5-6, with 8 bases aligning to TRBD1. CDR3 nucleotides: TGTGCCAGCGGACAGGGATCCTACGAGCAGTACTTC. Its protein product is CASGQGSYEQYF.